What follows are 8 T cell receptor beta chains derived from one specimen sequenced in a study of blood T cell repertoires in COVID-19 (dated by TCRdb to between 2020 and 2021). Preparation of the library involved the immunoSEQ multiplex PCR assay. TCRdb re-hosts the immuneACCESS table, in-frame sequences only. Its copies lack some clones; in the studies checked, an unresolved V gene accounts for under half of them, and the cause for the rest is not known. Counted in this sample were 250,000 to 300,000 clones; approximately 83% of them appeared once. 1.9% of the sample is in the top ten clones. The specimen sequenced was PBMCs or T cells enriched from blood (not recorded which). These receptors all stem from a woman between 50 and 59 years old who had recovered from COVID-19.

The chain joins TRBV5-1 to TRBJ2-5, with 8 nucleotides matching TRBD1. The CDR3 loop spans 14 amino acids. CDR1 is SGHRS and CDR2 is YFSETQ in the germline V gene. Unmatched junction bases numbered 7, after V lost 5 bases and J lost 4 bases. CDR3 DNA sequence: TGCGCCAGCAGTCAGACAGGGGTCGGAGAGACCCAGTACTTC. It codes for CASSQTGVGETQYF.

The V and J genes are TRBV6-5 and TRBJ1-2, with TRBD1 matching over 9 bases. Germline V gene lookup returns CDR1 MNHEY and CDR2 SVGAGI. CDR3 length: 14 residues. The V segment lost 5 bases and the J segment 7 bases; nucleotides outside the gene matches: 8. CDR3 nucleotides: TGTGCCAGCAGTCCGGGACAGGGCCCCTTTGGCTACACCTTC. This gives the protein CASSPGQGPFGYTF.

CDR3 loop: CASSRPGTNEQFF. The DNA for the CDR3 is TGTGCCAGCAGCCGGCCAGGAACGAATGAGCAGTTCTTC. The chain joins TRBV7-9 to TRBJ2-1; D gene uncertain. The germline V and J ends were trimmed by 5 bases and 7 bases, with 12 bases remaining between them. CDR3 size: 13 residues. CDR1 and CDR2 from the germline V gene are SEHNR and FQNEAQ (reference sequence).

The chain carries TRBV19 and TRBJ2-5; 7 bases are shared with TRBD1. The CDR3 has 14 amino acids. Germline trimming cut 5 bases from V and 1 base from J; bases unmatched to any gene: 4. Germline assignment: CDR1 LNHDA and CDR2 SQIVND (reference sequence). The CDR3 protein is CASSVGTAQETQYF. CDR3 in DNA: TGTGCCAGTAGTGTAGGGACAGCCCAAGAGACCCAGTACTTC.

The chain combines TRBV7-9 with TRBJ2-5, with a weak D call TRBD2 (6 bases). Trimming shortened V by 2 bases and J by 1 base, and 8 bases separated the two germline ends. CDR3 length: 14 residues. Germline V gene lookup returns CDR1 SEHNR and CDR2 FQNEAQ (reference sequence). This chain's CDR3 is CASSLTGLQETQYF. CDR3 nucleotide sequence: TGTGCCAGCAGCTTAACGGGACTCCAAGAGACCCAGTACTTC.

Written as DNA, the CDR3 is TGTGCCAGCAGTTCGTGGACAGGGGGCACCTACGAGCAGTACTTC. It translates to CASSSWTGGTYEQYF. The chain joins TRBV6-5 to TRBJ2-7; 11 bases line up with TRBD1. CDR1 and CDR2 from the germline V gene are MNHEY and SVGAGI. This CDR3 has 15 amino acids. The V and J ends lost 4 bases and 2 bases, in that order; junction bases with no gene match: 4.

This chain connects TRBV30 to TRBJ2-7; possible D gene TRBD2, 6 bases. CDR3 length: 15 amino acids. V was clipped by 5 bases and J by 5 bases, with 22 bases between them. Germline V CDR1 and CDR2: GTSNPN, SVGIG (reference sequence). DNA for the CDR3: TGTGCCTGGGCCGTGGGGGGTAGCGGTTCGAACGAGCAGTACTTC. As protein: CAWAVGGSGSNEQYF.

This clone was observed a handful of times. The gene calls are TRBV7-9 and TRBJ1-4; unclear D gene. Germline V gene lookup returns CDR1 SEHNR and CDR2 FQNEAQ (reference sequence). This CDR3 is 12 amino acids long. V dropped 1 base and J dropped 7 bases, with 4 bases sitting between them. The CDR3 nucleotides are TGTGCCAGCAGCTTAGTCGGTGAAAAACTGTTTTTT. This translates into CASSLVGEKLFF.